These 27 T cell receptor beta chains were sequenced from one sample in a study of T cell clonotyping in hematopoietic cell transplantation. Method: immunoSEQ multiplex PCR; TCRdb's copy keeps in-frame clones and lacks some. This table has approximately 44,000 clones, 94% appearing once. Sequencing input: peripheral blood mononuclear cells. The receptor source for this set is a woman aged 45-65 years in good health. Some clones in this sample may be carry-over from other donors' samples.

The gene calls are TRBV10-3 and TRBJ2-3; D could derive from TRBD1 or TRBD2 (5 bases each). Germline V CDR1 and CDR2: ENHRY, SYGVKD. Trimming stripped 6 bases from V and 0 bases from J, with 13 bases between. This CDR3 spans 15 amino acids. CDR3 bases: TGTGCCATCAGGGGGGACGGTACTAGCACAGATACGCAGTATTTT. As protein: CAIRGDGTSTDTQYF.

The rearrangement uses TRBV4-3 and TRBJ1-2, with D unclear. The CDR3 sequence is 15 residues long. V was shortened by 4 bases and J by 6 bases, with 18 bases between the two germline ends. Per germline, CDR1 LGHNA and CDR2 YSLEER. Written as DNA, the CDR3 is TGCGCCAGCAGCCCGCGGATCTCATTGGCGGATGGCTACACCTTC. Encoded protein: CASSPRISLADGYTF.

This sequence joins TRBV27 and TRBJ1-4; D call uncertain. The CDR3 sequence is 14 residues long. The germline CDR1 and CDR2 sequences are MNHEY and SMNVEV (reference sequence). Trimming left V 4 bases short and J 4 bases short, with 10 bases between. CDR3 nucleotide sequence: TGTGCCAGCAGTTCTCCGAGGGTTAATGAAAAACTGTTTTTT. Amino acid sequence: CASSSPRVNEKLFF.

The chain carries TRBV27 and TRBJ2-7, with a tentative D call TRBD2 (7 bases). The CDR3 is 13 residues long. The V and J ends lost 4 bases and 4 bases respectively, with 11 bases between them. Germline V CDR1 and CDR2: MNHEY, SMNVEV (reference sequence). CDR3 protein: CASSSGGLYEQYF. The CDR3, as DNA: TGTGCCAGCAGTTCCGGGGGGCTATACGAGCAGTACTTC.

This rearrangement joins TRBV5-1 to TRBJ1-2; 7 bases match TRBD1. The CDR3 runs 13 residues. The V and J ends lost 5 bases and 3 bases, in that order; junction bases with no gene match: 4. Per the germline V gene, CDR1 is SGHRS and CDR2 is YFSETQ. CDR3 sequence: CASSRGGDYGYTF. The DNA of the CDR3 is TGCGCCAGCAGTAGAGGGGGCGACTATGGCTACACCTTC.

The chain couples TRBV27 to TRBJ1-5; 9 bases match TRBD1. CDR1 and CDR2 (germline): MNHEY, SMNVEV (reference sequence). The CDR3 is 14 residues long. V lost 3 bases and J lost 5; bases outside the gene matches: 2. The CDR3 is CASSFTGGDQPQHF. The DNA for the CDR3 is TGTGCCAGCAGTTTTACAGGGGGCGATCAGCCCCAGCATTTT.

In this sample, this clone turned up once. This chain uses TRBV14 with TRBJ2-7, with D perhaps matching TRBD1 (5 bases). Germline-derived CDR1 and CDR2 are SGHDN and FVKESK. V was trimmed by 0 bases and J by 1 base, leaving 16 bases between them. CDR3 length: 17 residues. CDR3 region: CASSQEISPGYSYEQYF. CDR3 DNA sequence: TGTGCCAGCAGCCAAGAAATTTCTCCAGGGTATTCCTACGAGCAGTACTTC.

The V and J genes are TRBV28 and TRBJ2-1; TRBD2 matches 12 bases. The CDR3 has 16 residues. The V gene's germline CDR1 is MDHEN and CDR2 SYDVKM. Losses at the gene ends were 7 bases for V and 7 bases for J; bases not matched to a gene: 11. The CDR3 sequence is CASIPLLAGGLNEQFF. The CDR3 DNA reads as TGTGCCAGCATCCCTCTACTAGCGGGGGGCCTAAATGAGCAGTTCTTC.

The gene calls are TRBV5-1 and TRBJ1-1; D is perhaps TRBD1 (6 bases). In germline, CDR1 is SGHRS, CDR2 YFSETQ. The V gene lost 4 bases and the J gene lost 1 base, with 11 bases spanning the gap. This CDR3 is 14 amino acids long. The CDR3 coding sequence is TGCGCCAGCAGCCACGAGGGACAGAACACTGAAGCTTTCTTT. Residues: CASSHEGQNTEAFF.

V gene TRBV7-9 combines with J gene TRBJ2-2; D tentatively fits TRBD1 or TRBD2 (5 bases each). CDR1 is SEHNR, CDR2 FQNEAQ, per germline (reference sequence). This CDR3 contains 15 residues. The germline V and J ends were trimmed by 5 bases and 4 bases, with 14 bases remaining between them. The CDR3 bases are TGTGCCAGCAGCCCTATCCGGGGCGGCACCGGGGAGCTGTTTTTT. It encodes CASSPIRGGTGELFF.

This rearrangement joins TRBV4-1 to TRBJ1-5, with D unclear. The CDR3 spans 14 residues. V was pared by 2 bases and J by 4 bases, with 9 bases between. Germline assignment: CDR1 MGHRA and CDR2 YSYEKL. The CDR3 loop reads CASSQPRGNQPQHF. CDR3 in DNA: TGCGCCAGCAGCCAACCCCGGGGAAATCAGCCCCAGCATTTT.

The chain recombines TRBV19 with TRBJ1-4; the D is unclear. This CDR3 region has 18 residues. Trimming took off 5 bases at V and 0 bases at J, with 19 bases between the two ends. Germline-derived CDR1 and CDR2 are LNHDA and SQIVND (reference sequence). The CDR3 DNA sequence: TGTGCCAGTAGTTTTCAACGGATCCATAATGCAACTAATGAAAAACTGTTTTTT. Protein sequence: CASSFQRIHNATNEKLFF.

The chain has TRBV5-4 and TRBJ1-2; D is undetermined. Trimming took 3 bases from V and 4 from J, leaving 7 bases between them. Germline CDR1 reads SGHNT; CDR2 reads YYREEE (reference sequence). This CDR3 is built from 12 residues. CDR3 sequence reads: CASSSEGYGYTF. The DNA of the CDR3 is TGTGCCAGCAGCTCAGAGGGCTATGGCTACACCTTC.

The gene calls are TRBV28 and TRBJ2-3; 10 nucleotides agree with TRBD2. The CDR3 length is 14 residues. The ends lost 5 bases at V and 4 bases at J; junction bases unmatched: 3. Germline V gene lookup returns CDR1 MDHEN and CDR2 SYDVKM. The CDR3 spells CASSQAGGADTQYF. The CDR3 coding sequence is TGTGCCAGCAGTCAAGCGGGGGGGGCAGATACGCAGTATTTT.

This rearrangement joins TRBV30 to TRBJ1-4; tentative D call: TRBD1 (6 bases). V dropped 0 bases and J dropped 9 bases, with 17 bases sitting between them. There are 15 residues in the CDR3. CDR1 and CDR2 from the germline V gene are GTSNPN and SVGIG (reference sequence). The chain's CDR3 is CAWSVSGGRVQKLFF. The CDR3 nucleotides read TGTGCCTGGAGTGTGAGCGGGGGGCGAGTTCAAAAACTGTTTTTT.

The rearrangement links TRBV10-3 to TRBJ2-7; 7 positions agree with TRBD1. The germline CDR1 and CDR2 sequences are ENHRY and SYGVKD. This CDR3 has 16 amino acids. Trimming at V came to 2 bases and at J to 2 bases, leaving 9 bases not matched to a gene. CDR3 in amino acids: CAISEPGGSGAYEQYF. CDR3 DNA sequence: TGTGCCATCAGTGAGCCAGGGGGTAGTGGGGCCTACGAGCAGTACTTC.

This sequence joins TRBV6-5 and TRBJ1-3; D not resolved. The germline CDR1 and CDR2 sequences are MNHEY and SVGAGI. Trimming left V 10 bases short and J 0 bases short, with 13 bases between. The CDR3 consists of 14 residues. As DNA, the CDR3 is TGTGCCACCAGGTCATTGAGCTCTGGAAACACCATATATTTT. This translates into CATRSLSSGNTIYF.

This sequence joins TRBV7-8 and TRBJ2-7; 8 nucleotides line up with TRBD1. The trim removed 3 bases at V and 0 bases at J, leaving 4 bases unmatched. The CDR3 has 15 residues. Germline CDR1 is SGHVS and CDR2 is FQNEAQ. The chain's CDR3 is CASSFRTGSSYEQYF. The DNA for the CDR3 is TGTGCCAGCAGCTTCAGGACAGGGAGCTCCTACGAGCAGTACTTC. Drawing the rest from reference TRBV7-8 and TRBJ2-7, the complete variable domain is GAGVSQSPRYKVAKRGQDVALRCDPISGHVSLFWYQQALGQGPEFLTYFQNEAQLDKSGLPSDRFFAERPEGSVSTLKIQRTQQEDSAVYLCASSFRTGSSYEQYFGPGTRLTVT.

The chain employs TRBV14 and TRBJ2-2, with no clear D. Germline CDR1 is SGHDN and CDR2 is FVKESK. With 4 bases removed from V and 0 bases from J, the gap between germline ends came to 15 bases. The CDR3 runs to 17 residues. This chain's CDR3 is CASSPPIVTANTGELFF. The CDR3 bases are TGTGCCAGCAGCCCCCCTATAGTAACAGCGAACACCGGGGAGCTGTTTTTT.

This chain connects TRBV7-2 to TRBJ2-3; D gene ambiguous. The ends were cut back, 3 bases at V and 4 bases at J, with 20 bases in the middle. This CDR3 region has 17 residues. Germline lookup yields CDR1 SGHTA and CDR2 FQGNSA. The CDR3 nucleotides are TGTGCCAGCAGCTTGGGATGGAGTAGACCCATCCCAGATACGCAGTATTTT. This gives the protein CASSLGWSRPIPDTQYF.

The count of this clone is one. The chain carries TRBV5-8 and TRBJ2-2, with D hard to call. CDR1 and CDR2 (germline): SGHTS, YDEGEE. The CDR3 length is 16 residues. V lost 4 bases to trimming and J lost 3 bases, with 16 bases between them. CDR3 coding DNA: TGTGCCAGCAGCCCCCCCCGGGCCCTCCACACCGGGGAGCTGTTTTTT. Its translation is CASSPPRALHTGELFF.

The V and J genes are TRBV5-1 and TRBJ2-1; perhaps TRBD2 as D (5 bases). CDR3 length equals 17 residues. Germline loops: CDR1 SGHRS, CDR2 YFSETQ. V lost 4 bases, J lost 0 bases, and 17 bases lay in between. The CDR3 is CASSPTGGPSSYNEQFF. The CDR3 region has the DNA TGCGCCAGCAGCCCGACGGGCGGGCCAAGCTCCTACAATGAGCAGTTCTTC. The variable domain in full, with the rest retrieved from reference TRBV5-1 and TRBJ2-1, is KAGVTQTPRYLIKTRGQQVTLSCSPISGHRSVSWYQQTPGQGLQFLFEYFSETQRNKGNFPGRFSGRQFSNSRSEMNVSTLELGDSALYLCASSPTGGPSSYNEQFFGPGTRLTVL.

The V gene is TRBV5-1, the J gene TRBJ1-2; 8 bases fit TRBD1. The CDR3 is 14 amino acids. The J segment lost 4 bases and the V segment lost 0 bases, leaving 2 bases of the junction unmatched. The germline CDR1 and CDR2 sequences are SGHRS and YFSETQ. The CDR3 here is CASSLGGQAYGYTF. CDR3 nucleotide sequence: TGCGCCAGCAGCTTGGGGGGACAGGCCTATGGCTACACCTTC.

For this clone: The sample has other DNA sequences that encode this CDR3 too. The chain recombines TRBV10-3 with TRBJ2-3; D remains ambiguous. There are 14 residues in the CDR3. CDR1 is ENHRY, CDR2 SYGVKD, per germline. Trimming cost V 3 bases and J 0 bases, with 7 bases left between them. As DNA, the CDR3 is TGTGCCATCAGTGAATCGACGAGCACAGATACGCAGTATTTT. This gives the protein CAISESTSTDTQYF.

This chain uses TRBV29-1 with TRBJ2-3; 8 bases map to TRBD1. Germline CDR1 is SQVTM and CDR2 is ANQGSEA. CDR3 size: 15 residues. V was pared by 6 bases and J by 0 bases, with 8 bases of the junction left unmatched. The CDR3 is CSVRDRPYSTDTQYF. CDR3 coding DNA: TGCAGCGTAAGGGACAGGCCCTATAGCACAGATACGCAGTATTTT.

The V call is TRBV5-1, the J call TRBJ2-1; 8 bases map to TRBD1. The CDR3 spans 15 residues. CDR1 is SGHRS, CDR2 YFSETQ, per germline. V lost 5 bases and J lost 5; bases outside the gene matches: 9. The CDR3 DNA follows: TGCGCCAGCAGACTTGGACAGGGCTTTAACAATGAGCAGTTCTTC. Translated: CASRLGQGFNNEQFF.

The chain has TRBV7-7 and TRBJ2-2, with 10 bases matching TRBD1. The CDR3 runs to 16 residues. Germline lookup yields CDR1 SSHAT and CDR2 FNYEAQ (reference sequence). The junction had 9 bases not matched to a gene; V was cut back by 5 bases and J by 6 bases. CDR3: CASSTWTGGSAGELFF. CDR3 bases: TGTGCCAGCAGCACCTGGACAGGGGGGTCTGCCGGGGAGCTGTTTTTT.